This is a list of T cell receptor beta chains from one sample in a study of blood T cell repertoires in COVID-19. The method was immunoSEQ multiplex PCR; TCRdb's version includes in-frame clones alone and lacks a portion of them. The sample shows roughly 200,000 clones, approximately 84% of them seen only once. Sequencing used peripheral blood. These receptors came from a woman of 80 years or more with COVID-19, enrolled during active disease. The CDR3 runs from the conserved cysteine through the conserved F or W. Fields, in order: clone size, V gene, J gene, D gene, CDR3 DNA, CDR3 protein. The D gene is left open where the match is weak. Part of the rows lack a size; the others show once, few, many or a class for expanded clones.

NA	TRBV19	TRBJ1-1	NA	TGTGCCAGTAGGTACAGGGTTTTAGCTTTCTTT	CASRYRVLAFF
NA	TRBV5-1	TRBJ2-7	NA	TGCGCCAGCAGCTCCGGAGGCTCCTACGAGCAGTACTTC	CASSSGGSYEQYF
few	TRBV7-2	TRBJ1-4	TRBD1	TGTGCCAGCAGCCCCGACCGGACAGGCACTAATGAAAAACTGTTTTTT	CASSPDRTGTNEKLFF
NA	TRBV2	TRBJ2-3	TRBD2	TGTGCCAGCAGTGTGACTAGCGGGACCACAGATACGCAGTATTTT	CASSVTSGTTDTQYF
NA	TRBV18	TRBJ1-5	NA	TGTGCCAGCTCCTCAGGAGGGGTGAATCAGCCCCAGCATTTT	CASSSGGVNQPQHF
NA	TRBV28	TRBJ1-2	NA	TGTGCCAGCAGTTTATTGGGAGGGAATGGCTACACCTTC	CASSLLGGNGYTF
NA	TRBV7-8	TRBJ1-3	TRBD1	TGTGCCAGCAGCTCGAGGACAGGGGGAAACACCATATATTTT	CASSSRTGGNTIYF
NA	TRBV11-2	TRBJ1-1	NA	TGTGCCAGCAGCTTAGAAATTCGCCAGGAAGCTTTCTTT	CASSLEIRQEAFF
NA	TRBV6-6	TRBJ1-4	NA	TGTGCCAGCAGTGGATCAGTCAGGGACCGGGGGTTTAATGAAAAACTGTTTTTT	CASSGSVRDRGFNEKLFF
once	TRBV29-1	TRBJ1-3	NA	TGCAGCGTTGAGCAGAATGGAAACACCATATATTTT	CSVEQNGNTIYF
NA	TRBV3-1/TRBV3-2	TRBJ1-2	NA	TGTGCCAGCAGCCAGGCACCTGCCAGGGGCTACACCTTC	CASSQAPARGYTF
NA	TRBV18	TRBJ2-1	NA	TGTGCCAGCTCACCTCAGCTAGGAGACAATGAGCAGTTCTTC	CASSPQLGDNEQFF
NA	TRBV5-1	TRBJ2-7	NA	TGCGCCAGCAGCTTGGGGACACCTCCCTACGAGCAGTACTTC	CASSLGTPPYEQYF
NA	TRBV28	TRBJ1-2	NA	TGTGCCCTCGCAAGAGGACCTCAGATGGAGGGAGACTATGGCTACACCTTC	CALARGPQMEGDYGYTF
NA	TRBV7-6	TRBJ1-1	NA	TGTGCCAGCAGCTTAGCGCAGGGCTCTGAAGCTTTCTTT	CASSLAQGSEAFF
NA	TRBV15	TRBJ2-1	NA	TGTGCCACCAGCAGAGATGTAGCTAATATTGAGCAGTTCTTC	CATSRDVANIEQFF
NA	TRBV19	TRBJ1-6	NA	TGTGCCAGTAGCGAAACAGGGTTCAATTCACCCCTCCACTTT	CASSETGFNSPLHF
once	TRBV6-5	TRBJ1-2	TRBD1	TGTGCCAGCAGACTCGGGACAGCTAACTATGGCTACACCTTC	CASRLGTANYGYTF
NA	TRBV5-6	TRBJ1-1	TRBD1	TGTGCCAGCAGCTTATGGACAGGGCGGGTCACTGAAGCTTTCTTT	CASSLWTGRVTEAFF
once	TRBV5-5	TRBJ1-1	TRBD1	TGTGCCAGCGGTCCCGCAGGGACAGTGAACACTGAAGCTTTCTTT	CASGPAGTVNTEAFF
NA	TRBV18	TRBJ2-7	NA	TGTGCCAGCTCACCCCCGAGCCGGGGAGGCTACGAGCAGTACTTC	CASSPPSRGGYEQYF
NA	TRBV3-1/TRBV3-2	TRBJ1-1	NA	TGTGCCAGTTCTAAGGAGGGAACTGAAGCTTTCTTT	CASSKEGTEAFF
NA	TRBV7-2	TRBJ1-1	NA	TGTGCCAGCAATTACCCGGCCAGGGTATTAGGGCACCCTGAAGCTTTCTTT	CASNYPARVLGHPEAFF
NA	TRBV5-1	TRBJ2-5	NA	TGCGCCAGCAGTTACGGGACACTGGAGGAGACCCAGTACTTC	CASSYGTLEETQYF
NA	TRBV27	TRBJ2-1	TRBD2	TGTGCCAGCAGATCTAGCGGGTCGCCCTACAATGAGCAGTTCTTC	CASRSSGSPYNEQFF
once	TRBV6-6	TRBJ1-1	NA	TGTGCCAGCAGTAACCAGGGAAGCACTGAAGCTTTCTTT	CASSNQGSTEAFF
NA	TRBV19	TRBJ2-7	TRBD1	TGTGCCAGTAGTCCCAGGACAGGGGTTTTGCACGAGCAGTACTTC	CASSPRTGVLHEQYF
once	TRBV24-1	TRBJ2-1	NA	TGTGCCACCAGTGATACCGGACTGGAGGGTTACAATGAGCAGTTCTTC	CATSDTGLEGYNEQFF
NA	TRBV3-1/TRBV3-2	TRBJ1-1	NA	TGTGCCAGCAGCCAAGCTCCTCCGGGAGTCGGCACTGAAGCTTTCTTT	CASSQAPPGVGTEAFF
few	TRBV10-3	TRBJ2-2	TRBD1	TGTGCCATCAGCGAGGACAGGGGGCTTGACACCGGGGAGCTGTTTTTT	CAISEDRGLDTGELFF
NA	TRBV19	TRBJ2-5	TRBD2	TGTGCCAGTAGTATAGGCCCGGGGGGGCGAGAGACCCAGTACTTC	CASSIGPGGRETQYF
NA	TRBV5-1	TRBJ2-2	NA	TGCGCCAGCAGCTTGGCCATCACCGGAGCGAACACCGGGGAGCTGTTTTTT	CASSLAITGANTGELFF
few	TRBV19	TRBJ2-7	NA	TGTGCCAGTAGTATAGAAGGGACATCAGCCTACGAGCAGTACTTC	CASSIEGTSAYEQYF
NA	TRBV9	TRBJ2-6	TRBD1	TGTGCCAGCGTGGGACAGGCCCCCTCTGGGGCCAACGTCCTGACTTTC	CASVGQAPSGANVLTF
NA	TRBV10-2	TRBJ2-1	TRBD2	TGCGCCAGCAGTCTAGCGGGGGGCCAGGGGCAGTTCTTC	CASSLAGGQGQFF
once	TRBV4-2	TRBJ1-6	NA	TGTGCCAGCAGCCAAGTCCAGGGTGGCTCACCCCTCCACTTT	CASSQVQGGSPLHF
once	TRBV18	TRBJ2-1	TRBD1	TGTGCCAGCTCACCCGACAGGGGCAATGAGCAGTTCTTC	CASSPDRGNEQFF
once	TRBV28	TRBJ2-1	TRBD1	TGTGCCAGCAGTTTGGGTTCGACAGGGTACAATGAGCAGTTCTTC	CASSLGSTGYNEQFF
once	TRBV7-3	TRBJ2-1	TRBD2	TGTGCCAGCAGCTTAAATCAGCGGGGGGGCGTCTACAATGAGCAGTTCTTC	CASSLNQRGGVYNEQFF
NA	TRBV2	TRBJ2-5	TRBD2	TGTGCCAGCAGTTTGGGACTAGCGGCTCAAGAGACCCAGTACTTC	CASSLGLAAQETQYF
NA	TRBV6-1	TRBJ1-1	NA	TGTGCCAGCAGTGAAGCGAGGAGTGCTGAAGCTTTCTTT	CASSEARSAEAFF
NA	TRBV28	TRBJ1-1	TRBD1	TGTGCCAGCAGTTTATGGCAGGGGGCGCATACTGAAGCTTTCTTT	CASSLWQGAHTEAFF
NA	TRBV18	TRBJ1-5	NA	TGTGCCAGCTCGCAGGGGACATCAGCGGCCCAGCATTTT	CASSQGTSAAQHF
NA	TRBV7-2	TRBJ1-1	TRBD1	TGTGCCAGCAGCCCCTTTCGGGGGACAGGGAACGAAGCTTTCTTT	CASSPFRGTGNEAFF
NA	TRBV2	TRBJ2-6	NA	TGTGCCAGCACCACCCCACAAAGCTCTGGGGCCAACGTCCTGACTTTC	CASTTPQSSGANVLTF
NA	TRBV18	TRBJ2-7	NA	TGTGCCAGCTCCCTGACTCCCCCCGGGGACTACGAGCAGTACTTC	CASSLTPPGDYEQYF
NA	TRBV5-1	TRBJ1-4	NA	TGCGCCAGCAGCGTTCGGGGAGGGCCTGAAAAACTGTTTTTT	CASSVRGGPEKLFF
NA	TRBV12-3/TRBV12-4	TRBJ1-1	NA	TGTGCCAGCAGTTTACCGGGCACTGAAGCTTTCTTT	CASSLPGTEAFF
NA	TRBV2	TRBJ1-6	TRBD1	TGTGCCAGCAGTGGGTTAGGGGGCGAGAATTCACCCCTCCACTTT	CASSGLGGENSPLHF
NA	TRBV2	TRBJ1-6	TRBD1	TGTGCCAGCAGGACAGGGGGCGCGATCAGGAATTCACCCCTCCACTTT	CASRTGGAIRNSPLHF
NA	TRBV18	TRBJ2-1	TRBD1	TGTGCCAGCTCACTGACAGGGTTCGGGTACAATGAGCAGTTCTTC	CASSLTGFGYNEQFF
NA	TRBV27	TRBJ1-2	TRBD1	TGTGCCAGCAGTTTAGGGACAGCTTATGGCTACACCTTC	CASSLGTAYGYTF
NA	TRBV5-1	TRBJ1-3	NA	TGCGCCAGCGCCGCCGACACCGGCTCTGGAAACACCATATATTTT	CASAADTGSGNTIYF
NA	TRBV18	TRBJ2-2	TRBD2	TGTGCCAGCTCACCCAGCGGGAGATCGGGCGGGGAGCTGTTTTTT	CASSPSGRSGGELFF
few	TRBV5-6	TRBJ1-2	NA	TGTGCCAGCGCTGAAGGGGATAAGGGGGGCTACACCTTC	CASAEGDKGGYTF